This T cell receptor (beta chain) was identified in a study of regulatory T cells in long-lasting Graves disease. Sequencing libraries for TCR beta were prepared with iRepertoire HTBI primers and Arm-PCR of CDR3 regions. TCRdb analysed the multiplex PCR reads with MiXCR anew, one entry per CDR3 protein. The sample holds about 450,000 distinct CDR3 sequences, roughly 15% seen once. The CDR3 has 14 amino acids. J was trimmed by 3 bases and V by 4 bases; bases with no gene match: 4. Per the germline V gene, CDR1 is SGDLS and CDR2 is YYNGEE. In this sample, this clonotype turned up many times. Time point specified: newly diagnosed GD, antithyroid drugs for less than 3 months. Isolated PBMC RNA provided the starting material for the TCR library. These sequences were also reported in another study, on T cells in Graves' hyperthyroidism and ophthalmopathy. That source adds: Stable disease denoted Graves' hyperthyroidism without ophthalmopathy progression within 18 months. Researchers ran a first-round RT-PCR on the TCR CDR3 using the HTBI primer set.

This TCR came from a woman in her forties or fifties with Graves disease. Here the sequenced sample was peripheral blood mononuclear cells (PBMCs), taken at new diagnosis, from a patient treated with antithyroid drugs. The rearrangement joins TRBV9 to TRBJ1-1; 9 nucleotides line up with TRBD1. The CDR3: CASSPDRGYTEAFF. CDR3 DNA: TGTGCCAGCAGCCCCGACAGGGGGTACACTGAAGCTTTCTTT.